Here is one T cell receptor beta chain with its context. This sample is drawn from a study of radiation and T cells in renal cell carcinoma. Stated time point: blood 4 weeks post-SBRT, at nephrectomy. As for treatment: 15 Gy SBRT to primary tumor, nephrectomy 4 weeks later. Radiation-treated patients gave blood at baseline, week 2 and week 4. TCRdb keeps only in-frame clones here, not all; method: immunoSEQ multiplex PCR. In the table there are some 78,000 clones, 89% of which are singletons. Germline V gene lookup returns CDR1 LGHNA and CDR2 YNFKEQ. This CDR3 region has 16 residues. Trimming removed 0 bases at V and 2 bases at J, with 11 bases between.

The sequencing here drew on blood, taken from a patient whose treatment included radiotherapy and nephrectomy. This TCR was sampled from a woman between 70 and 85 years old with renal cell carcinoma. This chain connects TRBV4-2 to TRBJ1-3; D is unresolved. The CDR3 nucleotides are TGTGCCAGCAGCCAAGATCGGGGAAACCCTGGAAACACCATATATTTT. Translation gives CASSQDRGNPGNTIYF.